The rows below give T cell receptor beta chains drawn from one sample of a study of cytomegalovirus exposure and HLA in healthy donors. TCRdb's copy holds only in-frame clones and misses some; the assay was immunoSEQ multiplex PCR. The data contain 50,000 or so clones, 45% to 70% of them singletons. The sample comprised PBMCs. The source of these receptors is a human donor in good health. CDR3s include the opening cysteine and the closing phenylalanine or tryptophan. Fields, in order: J gene, V gene, D gene, clone size, CDR3 DNA, CDR3 protein. The D gene is left open where the match is weak. Clone size, where shown, is once, few, many, or a class for clones that have expanded.

TRBJ2-7 | TRBV6-5 | TRBD2 | few | TGTGCCAGCAGCACGGGGGGTTACGAGCAGTACTTC | CASSTGGYEQYF
TRBJ1-2 | TRBV6-1 | TRBD1 | NA | TGTGCCAGCAGTGCACGGGACAGGGGGTCCTATGGCTACACCTTC | CASSARDRGSYGYTF
TRBJ1-4 | TRBV19 | TRBD1 | NA | TGTGCCAGTAGTACCCGACAGGGGGGGGAAAAACTGTTTTTT | CASSTRQGGEKLFF
TRBJ1-1 | TRBV6-5 | TRBD1 | few | TGTGCCAGCAGTAACCCAGGGGGCACTGAAGCTTTCTTT | CASSNPGGTEAFF
TRBJ2-1 | TRBV19 | TRBD2 | NA | TGTGCCAGTAGTGCTCCTCTAGCGGCGCTCTACAATGAGCAGTTCTTC | CASSAPLAALYNEQFF
TRBJ1-6 | TRBV18 | TRBD1 | NA | TGTGCCAGCTCAAGACAGGGAGCAGGGTATAATTCACCCCTCCACTTT | CASSRQGAGYNSPLHF
TRBJ1-3 | TRBV19 | NA | NA | TGTGCCAGTAGTATTCAACACTCTGGAAACACCATATATTTT | CASSIQHSGNTIYF
TRBJ2-7 | TRBV4-1 | TRBD1 | NA | TGCGCCAGCAGCTCAGACAGGGCCTACGAGCAGTACTTC | CASSSDRAYEQYF
TRBJ2-7 | TRBV9 | TRBD1 | NA | TGTGCCAGCAGCGTAGAAACAGGGGGCTACGAGCAGTACTTC | CASSVETGGYEQYF
TRBJ1-5 | TRBV5-1 | NA | NA | TGCGCCAGCAGCGAACACCCAAATCAGCCCCAGCATTTT | CASSEHPNQPQHF
TRBJ1-3 | TRBV7-2 | TRBD1 | NA | TGTGCCAGCAGCGTTCGCTCCGGGACAGGGTTACTCTCTGGAAACACCATATATTTT | CASSVRSGTGLLSGNTIYF